What follows describes a single T cell receptor (beta chain). The data were taken from a study of shared clonotypes between healthy human individuals. Study information: CD4 naive and memory got three plates each, CD8 naive two, CD8 memory one.

The naive CD8 population came from CD45RO-negative cells selected for CCR7, without terminally differentiated effector memory CD45RA+ cells. Healthy HIV-negative adults without recent acute infections or vaccinations served as donors. Across several immunoSEQ plates, the genomic DNA of each subset was split evenly. Methods used by the authors: Filtering differed since immunoSEQ provided only junctions, with no quality scores. The repertoire was sequenced with immunoSEQ multiplex PCR; TCRdb's copy has only in-frame clones and lacks some. That table furnishes V, J and clone size, whereas the DNA furnished D and trimming. The data show more than 2 million clones, 90% to 95% seen once. Germline V lookup: CDR1 SQVTM, CDR2 ANQGSEA. Trimming cost V 0 bases and J 3 bases; bases outside gene matches: 7. The CDR3 contains 16 residues.

This TCR was sampled from a man between 18 and 29 years old in good health. Some clones in this sample may be carry-over from other donors' samples. This chain joins TRBV29-1 and TRBJ2-1, with 8 bases lining up with TRBD2. The sample comprised naive CD8+ T cells from PBMCs. CDR3 coding DNA: TGCAGCGTTGAAGATCCGAGCGGGAGTAGCTACAATGAGCAGTTCTTC. Protein sequence: CSVEDPSGSSYNEQFF.